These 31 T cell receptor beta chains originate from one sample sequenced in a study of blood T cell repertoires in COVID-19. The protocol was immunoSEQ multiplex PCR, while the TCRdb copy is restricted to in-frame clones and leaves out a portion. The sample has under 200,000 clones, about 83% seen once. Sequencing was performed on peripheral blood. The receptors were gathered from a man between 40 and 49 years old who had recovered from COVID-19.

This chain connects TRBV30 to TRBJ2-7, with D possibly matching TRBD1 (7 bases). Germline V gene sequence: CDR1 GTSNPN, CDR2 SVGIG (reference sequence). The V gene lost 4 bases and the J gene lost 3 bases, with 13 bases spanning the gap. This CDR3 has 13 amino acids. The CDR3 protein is CAWIGQGGYEQYF. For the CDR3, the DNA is TGTGCCTGGATTGGGCAGGGGGGCTACGAGCAGTACTTC.

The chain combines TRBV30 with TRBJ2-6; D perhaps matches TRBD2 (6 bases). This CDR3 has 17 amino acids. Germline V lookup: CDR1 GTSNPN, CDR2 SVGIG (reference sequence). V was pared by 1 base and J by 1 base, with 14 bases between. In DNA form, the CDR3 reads TGTGCCTGGAGTGCACCCGCGGGGCGGTCTGGGGCCAACGTCCTGACTTTC. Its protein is CAWSAPAGRSGANVLTF. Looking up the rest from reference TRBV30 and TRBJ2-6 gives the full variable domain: SQTIHQWPATLVQPVGSPLSLECTVEGTSNPNLYWYRQAAGRGLQLLFYSVGIGQISSEVPQNLSASRPQDRQFILSSKKLLLSDSGFYLCAWSAPAGRSGANVLTFGAGSRLTVL.

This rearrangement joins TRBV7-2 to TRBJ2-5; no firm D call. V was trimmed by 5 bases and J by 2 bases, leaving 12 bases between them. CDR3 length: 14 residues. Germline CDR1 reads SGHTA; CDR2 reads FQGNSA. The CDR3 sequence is CASSPPRYQETQYF. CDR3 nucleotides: TGTGCCAGCAGCCCACCTAGGTATCAAGAGACCCAGTACTTC.

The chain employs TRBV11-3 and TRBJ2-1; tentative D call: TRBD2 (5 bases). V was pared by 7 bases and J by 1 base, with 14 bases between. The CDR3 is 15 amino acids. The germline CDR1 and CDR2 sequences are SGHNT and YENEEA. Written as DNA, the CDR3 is TGTGCCAGCATCATAGACGGCGGGTCCTACAATGAGCAGTTCTTC. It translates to CASIIDGGSYNEQFF.

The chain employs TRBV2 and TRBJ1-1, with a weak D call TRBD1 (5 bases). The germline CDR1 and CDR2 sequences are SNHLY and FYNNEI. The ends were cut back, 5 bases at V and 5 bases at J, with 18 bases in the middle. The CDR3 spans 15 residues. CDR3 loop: CASSPGGGLGTEAFF. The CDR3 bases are TGTGCCAGCAGTCCCGGGGGGGGATTAGGGACTGAAGCTTTCTTT. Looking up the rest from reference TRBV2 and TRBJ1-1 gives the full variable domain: EPEVTQTPSHQVTQMGQEVILRCVPISNHLYFYWYRQILGQKVEFLVSFYNNEISEKSEIFDDQFSVERPDGSNFTLKIRSTKLEDSAMYFCASSPGGGLGTEAFFGQGTRLTVV.

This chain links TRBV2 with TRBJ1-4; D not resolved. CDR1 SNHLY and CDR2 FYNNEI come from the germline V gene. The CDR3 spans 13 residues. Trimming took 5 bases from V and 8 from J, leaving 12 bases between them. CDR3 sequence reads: CASSNTPGEKLFF. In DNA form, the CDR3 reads TGTGCCAGCAGTAACACCCCGGGGGAAAAACTGTTTTTT.

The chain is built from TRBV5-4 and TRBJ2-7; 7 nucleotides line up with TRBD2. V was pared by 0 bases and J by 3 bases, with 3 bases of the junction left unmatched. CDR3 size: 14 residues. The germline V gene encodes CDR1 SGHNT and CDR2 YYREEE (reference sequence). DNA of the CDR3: TGTGCCAGCAGCTTGGGACTAGCAAACTACGAGCAGTACTTC. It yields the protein CASSLGLANYEQYF.

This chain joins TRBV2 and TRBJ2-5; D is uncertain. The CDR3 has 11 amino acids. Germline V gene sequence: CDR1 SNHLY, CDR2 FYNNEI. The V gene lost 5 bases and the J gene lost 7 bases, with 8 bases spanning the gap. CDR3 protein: CASSPRGTQYF. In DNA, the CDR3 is TGTGCCAGCAGTCCCCGCGGGACCCAGTACTTC. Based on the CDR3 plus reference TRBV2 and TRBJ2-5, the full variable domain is EPEVTQTPSHQVTQMGQEVILRCVPISNHLYFYWYRQILGQKVEFLVSFYNNEISEKSEIFDDQFSVERPDGSNFTLKIRSTKLEDSAMYFCASSPRGTQYFGPGTRLLVL.

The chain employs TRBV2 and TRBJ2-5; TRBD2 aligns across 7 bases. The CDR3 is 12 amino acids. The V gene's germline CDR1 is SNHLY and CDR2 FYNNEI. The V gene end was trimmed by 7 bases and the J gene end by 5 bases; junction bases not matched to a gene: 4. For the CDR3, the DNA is TGTGCCAGCACGCGGGAGACGGAGACCCAGTACTTC. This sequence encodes CASTRETETQYF.

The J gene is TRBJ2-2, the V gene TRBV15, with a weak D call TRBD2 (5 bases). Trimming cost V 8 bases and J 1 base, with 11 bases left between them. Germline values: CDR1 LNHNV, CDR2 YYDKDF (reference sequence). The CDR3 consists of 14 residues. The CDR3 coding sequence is TGTGCCACCTCCCGAGCGGTGAACACCGGGGAGCTGTTTTTT. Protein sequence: CATSRAVNTGELFF. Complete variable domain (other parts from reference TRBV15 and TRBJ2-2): DAMVIQNPRYQVTQFGKPVTLSCSQTLNHNVMYWYQQKSSQAPKLLFHYYDKDFNNEADTPDNFQSRRPNTSFCFLDIRSPGLGDTAMYLCATSRAVNTGELFFGEGSRLTVL.

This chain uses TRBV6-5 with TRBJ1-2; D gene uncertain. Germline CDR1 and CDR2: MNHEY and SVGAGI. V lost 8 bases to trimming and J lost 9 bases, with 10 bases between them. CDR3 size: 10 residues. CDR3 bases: TGTGCCAGCGACGGAGATTGCTACACCTTC. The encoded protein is CASDGDCYTF.

This CDR3 reads CASSLGGGRNQPQHF. The CDR3 nucleotides read TGCGCCAGCAGCTTGGGGGGGGGCAGGAATCAGCCCCAGCATTTT. V usage is TRBV5-1 and J usage is TRBJ1-5; tentative D call: TRBD1 (6 bases). Germline CDR1 and CDR2: SGHRS and YFSETQ. The CDR3 spans 15 residues. V was trimmed by 0 bases and J by 4 bases, leaving 11 bases between them. Drawing the rest from reference TRBV5-1 and TRBJ1-5, the complete variable domain is KAGVTQTPRYLIKTRGQQVTLSCSPISGHRSVSWYQQTPGQGLQFLFEYFSETQRNKGNFPGRFSGRQFSNSRSEMNVSTLELGDSALYLCASSLGGGRNQPQHFGDGTRLSIL.

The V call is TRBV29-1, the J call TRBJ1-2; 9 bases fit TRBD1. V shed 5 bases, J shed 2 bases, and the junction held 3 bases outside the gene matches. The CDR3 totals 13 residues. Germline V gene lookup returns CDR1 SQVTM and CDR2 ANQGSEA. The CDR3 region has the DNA TGCAGCGTTAAGGGACAGGGAAACTATGGCTACACCTTC. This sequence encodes CSVKGQGNYGYTF.

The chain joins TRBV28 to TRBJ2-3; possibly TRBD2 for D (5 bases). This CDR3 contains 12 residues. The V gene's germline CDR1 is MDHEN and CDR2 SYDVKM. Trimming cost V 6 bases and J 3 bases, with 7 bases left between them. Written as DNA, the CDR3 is TGTGCCAGCAGAGCGGATACAGATACGCAGTATTTT. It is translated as CASRADTDTQYF.

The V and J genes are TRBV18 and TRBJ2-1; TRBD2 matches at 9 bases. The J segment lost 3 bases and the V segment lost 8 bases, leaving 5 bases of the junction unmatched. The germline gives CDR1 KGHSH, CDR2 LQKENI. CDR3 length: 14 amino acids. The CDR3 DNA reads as TGTGCCAGCACCCCGACTAGCGGCTACAATGAGCAGTTCTTC. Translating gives CASTPTSGYNEQFF.

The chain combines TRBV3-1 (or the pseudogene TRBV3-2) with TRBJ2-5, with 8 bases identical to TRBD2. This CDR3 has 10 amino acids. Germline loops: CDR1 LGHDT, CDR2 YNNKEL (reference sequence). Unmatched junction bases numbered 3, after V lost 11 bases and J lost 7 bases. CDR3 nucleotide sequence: TGTGCCTCTCGGGAGGGGACCCAGTACTTC. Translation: CASREGTQYF.

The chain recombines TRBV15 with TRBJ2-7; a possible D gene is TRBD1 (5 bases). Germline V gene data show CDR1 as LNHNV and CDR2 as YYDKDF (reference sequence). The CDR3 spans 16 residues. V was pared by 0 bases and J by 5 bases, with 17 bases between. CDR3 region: CATSRDGATLLHEQYF. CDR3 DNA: TGTGCCACCAGCAGAGATGGGGCAACCCTTCTACACGAGCAGTACTTC.

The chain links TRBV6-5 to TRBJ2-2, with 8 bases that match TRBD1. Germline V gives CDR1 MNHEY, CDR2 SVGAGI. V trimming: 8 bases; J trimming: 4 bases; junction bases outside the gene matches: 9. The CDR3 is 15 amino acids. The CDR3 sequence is CASHFTGTGTGELFF. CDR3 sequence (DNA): TGTGCCAGCCACTTTACCGGGACAGGCACCGGGGAGCTGTTTTTT.

CDR3 in amino acids: CASSQEMAGSTNTIYF. The CDR3 region has the DNA TGCGCCAGCAGCCAAGAAATGGCGGGCAGTACAAACACCATATATTTT. The gene calls are TRBV4-3 and TRBJ1-3, with unresolved D. This CDR3 comprises 16 residues. The germline CDR1 and CDR2 sequences are LGHNA and YSLEER. The germline V and J ends were trimmed by 0 bases and 6 bases, with 15 bases remaining between them.

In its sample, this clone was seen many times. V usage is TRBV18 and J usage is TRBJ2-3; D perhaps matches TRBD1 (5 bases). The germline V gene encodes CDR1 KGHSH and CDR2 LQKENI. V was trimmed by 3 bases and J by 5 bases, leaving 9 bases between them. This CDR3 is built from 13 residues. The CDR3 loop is CASSPMQGDTQYF. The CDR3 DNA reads TGTGCCAGCTCACCGATGCAGGGAGATACGCAGTATTTT.

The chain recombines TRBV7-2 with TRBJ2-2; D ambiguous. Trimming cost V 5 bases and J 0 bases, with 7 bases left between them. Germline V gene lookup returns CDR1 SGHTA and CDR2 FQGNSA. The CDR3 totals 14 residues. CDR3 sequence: CASSILTNTGELFF. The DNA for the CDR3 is TGTGCCAGCAGCATCCTTACGAACACCGGGGAGCTGTTTTTT.

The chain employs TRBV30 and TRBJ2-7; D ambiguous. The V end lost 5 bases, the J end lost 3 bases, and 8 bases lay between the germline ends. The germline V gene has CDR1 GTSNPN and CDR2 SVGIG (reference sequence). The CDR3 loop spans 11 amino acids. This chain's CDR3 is CAWRTGYEQYF. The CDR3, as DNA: TGTGCCTGGCGTACGGGCTACGAGCAGTACTTC.

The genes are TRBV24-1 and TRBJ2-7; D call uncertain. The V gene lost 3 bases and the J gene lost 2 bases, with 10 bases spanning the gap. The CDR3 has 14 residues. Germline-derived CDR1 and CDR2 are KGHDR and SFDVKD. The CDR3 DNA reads TGTGCCACCAGTGATGGGCACCCGCCCTACGAGCAGTACTTC. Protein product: CATSDGHPPYEQYF.

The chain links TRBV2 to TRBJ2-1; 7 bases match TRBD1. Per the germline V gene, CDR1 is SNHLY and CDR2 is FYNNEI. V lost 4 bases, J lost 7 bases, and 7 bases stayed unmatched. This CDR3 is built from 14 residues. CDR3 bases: TGTGCCAGCAGTGCGGAGACAGGGCTAAATGAGCAGTTCTTC. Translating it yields CASSAETGLNEQFF.

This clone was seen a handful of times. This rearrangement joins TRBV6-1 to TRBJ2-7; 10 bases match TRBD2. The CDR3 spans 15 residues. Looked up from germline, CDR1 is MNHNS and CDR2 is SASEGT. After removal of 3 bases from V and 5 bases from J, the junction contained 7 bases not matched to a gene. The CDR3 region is CASSDQAGGRDEQYF. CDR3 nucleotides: TGTGCCAGCAGTGATCAAGCGGGGGGGCGGGACGAGCAGTACTTC.

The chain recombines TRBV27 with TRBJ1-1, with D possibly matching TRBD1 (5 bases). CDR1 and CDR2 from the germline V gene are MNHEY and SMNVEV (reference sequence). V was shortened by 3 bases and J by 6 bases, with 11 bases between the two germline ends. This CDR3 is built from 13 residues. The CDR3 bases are TGTGCCAGCAGTTTTGGGCAGGGTGCTGAAGCTTTCTTT. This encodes CASSFGQGAEAFF.

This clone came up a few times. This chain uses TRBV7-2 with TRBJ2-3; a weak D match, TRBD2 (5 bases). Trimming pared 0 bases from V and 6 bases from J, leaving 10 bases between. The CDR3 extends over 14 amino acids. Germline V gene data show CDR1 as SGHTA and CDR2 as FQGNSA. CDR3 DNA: TGTGCCAGCAGCTTAGCGACGGGGTTGGATACGCAGTATTTT. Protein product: CASSLATGLDTQYF.

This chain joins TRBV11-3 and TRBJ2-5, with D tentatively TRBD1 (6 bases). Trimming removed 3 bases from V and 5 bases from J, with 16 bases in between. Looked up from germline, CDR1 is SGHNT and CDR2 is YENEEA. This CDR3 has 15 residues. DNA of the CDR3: TGTGCCAGCAGCTTTGGCCAGGGGTTTTCCGAGACCCAGTACTTC. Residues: CASSFGQGFSETQYF.

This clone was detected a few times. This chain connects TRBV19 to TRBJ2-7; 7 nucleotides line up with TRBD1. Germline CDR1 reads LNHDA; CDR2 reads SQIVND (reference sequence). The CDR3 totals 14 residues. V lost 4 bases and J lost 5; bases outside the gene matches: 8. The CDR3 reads CASSSPDRAHEQYF. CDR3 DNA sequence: TGTGCCAGTAGTAGCCCAGACAGGGCCCACGAGCAGTACTTC.

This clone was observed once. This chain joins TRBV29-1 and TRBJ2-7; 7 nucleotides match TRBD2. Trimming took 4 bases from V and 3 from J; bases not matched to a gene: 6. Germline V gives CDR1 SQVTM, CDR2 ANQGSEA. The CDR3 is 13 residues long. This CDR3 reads CSVVGGVGYEQYF. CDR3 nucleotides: TGCAGCGTTGTGGGGGGGGTTGGCTACGAGCAGTACTTC.

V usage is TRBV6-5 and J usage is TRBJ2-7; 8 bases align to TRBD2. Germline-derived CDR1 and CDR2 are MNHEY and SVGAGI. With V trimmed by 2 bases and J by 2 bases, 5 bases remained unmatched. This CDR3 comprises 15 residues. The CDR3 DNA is TGTGCCAGCAGTTACGGATCCGGGAGGGCCTACGAGCAGTACTTC. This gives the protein CASSYGSGRAYEQYF.